The present T cell receptor (beta chain) was sequenced within a study of T cell changes during pregnancy in multiple sclerosis. CDR1 and CDR2 from the germline V gene are SGDLS and YYNGEE. J lost 12 bases, V lost 4 bases, and 20 bases had no gene match. This CDR3 is 16 amino acids long. Produced via immunoSEQ multiplex PCR; TCRdb's table is partial and in-frame only. This table has around 59,000 clones, 85% to 95% appearing once. J is TRBJ1-2 and V is TRBV9; TRBD1 aligns across 8 bases. This TCR derives from a female donor with multiple sclerosis, enrolled in a pregnancy study. The sequences come from peripheral blood, collected in the first trimester of pregnancy. The CDR3 region is CASSFPRGTGQRVNTF. CDR3 coding DNA: TGTGCCAGCAGCTTCCCGCGGGGGACAGGTCAACGGGTGAACACCTTC.